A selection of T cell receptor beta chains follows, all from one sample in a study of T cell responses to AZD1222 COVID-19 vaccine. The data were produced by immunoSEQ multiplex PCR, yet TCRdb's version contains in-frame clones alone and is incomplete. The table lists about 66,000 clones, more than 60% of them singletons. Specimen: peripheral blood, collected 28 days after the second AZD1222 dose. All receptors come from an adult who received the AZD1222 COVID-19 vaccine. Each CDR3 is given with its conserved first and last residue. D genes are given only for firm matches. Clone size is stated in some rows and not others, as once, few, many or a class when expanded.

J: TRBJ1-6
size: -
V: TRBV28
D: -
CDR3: CASSSSGTTASPLHF
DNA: TGTGCCAGCAGCTCCTCTGGGACCACCGCCTCACCCCTCCACTTT

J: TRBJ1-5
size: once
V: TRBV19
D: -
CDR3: CASSITAGRPQHF
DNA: TGTGCCAGTAGTATAACGGCTGGACGGCCCCAGCATTTT

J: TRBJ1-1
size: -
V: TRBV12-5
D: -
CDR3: CASPPHLRNTEAFF
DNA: TGTGCTAGTCCACCCCACCTTAGGAACACTGAAGCTTTCTTT

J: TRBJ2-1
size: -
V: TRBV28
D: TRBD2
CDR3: CASSQSGGPSNEQFF
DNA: TGTGCCAGCAGTCAGAGCGGGGGGCCTTCCAATGAGCAGTTCTTC

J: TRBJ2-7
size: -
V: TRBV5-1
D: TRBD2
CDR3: CASSPGLAGGFIYEQYF
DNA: TGCGCCAGCAGCCCGGGACTAGCGGGGGGATTTATCTACGAGCAGTACTTC

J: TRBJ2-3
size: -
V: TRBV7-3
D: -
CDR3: CASSLVGTDTQYF
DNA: TGTGCCAGCAGCTTAGTAGGGACAGATACGCAGTATTTT

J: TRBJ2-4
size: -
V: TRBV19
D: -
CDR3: CASSSAGVVNIQYF
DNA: TGTGCCAGTAGCTCGGCAGGGGTTGTAAACATTCAGTACTTC

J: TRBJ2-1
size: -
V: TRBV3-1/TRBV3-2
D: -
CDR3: CASSRTGSSRRNEQFF
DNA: TGTGCCAGCAGCCGAACCGGGAGCTCTCGCAGGAATGAGCAGTTCTTC

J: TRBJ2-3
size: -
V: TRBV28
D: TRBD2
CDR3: CASSLTSGGTSSTDTQYF
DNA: TGTGCCAGCAGTTTGACTAGCGGGGGTACCTCTAGCACAGATACGCAGTATTTT

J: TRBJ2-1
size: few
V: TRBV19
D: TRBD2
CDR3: CASKSGGANEQFF
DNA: TGTGCCAGTAAGAGCGGGGGGGCTAATGAGCAGTTCTTC

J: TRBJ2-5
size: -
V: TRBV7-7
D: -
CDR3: CASSLGVVQTQYF
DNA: TGTGCTAGCAGCTTAGGAGTTGTACAGACCCAGTACTTC

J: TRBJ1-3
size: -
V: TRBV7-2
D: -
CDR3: CASSWVGGRGGNTIYF
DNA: TGTGCCAGCAGCTGGGTGGGGGGCAGAGGTGGAAACACCATATATTTT

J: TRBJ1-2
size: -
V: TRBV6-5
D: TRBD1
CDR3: CASSYPEGQGGYTF
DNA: TGTGCCAGCAGTTACCCAGAAGGACAGGGAGGCTACACCTTC

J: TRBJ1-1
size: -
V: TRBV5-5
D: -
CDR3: CASSLEVNTEAFF
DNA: TGTGCCAGCAGCTTGGAGGTGAACACTGAAGCTTTCTTT

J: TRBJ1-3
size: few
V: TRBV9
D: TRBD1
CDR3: CASSLGTGGNSGNTIYF
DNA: TGTGCCAGCAGCCTAGGGACAGGGGGCAACTCTGGAAACACCATATATTTT

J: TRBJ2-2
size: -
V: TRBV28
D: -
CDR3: CASSLFKLASGELFF
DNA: TGTGCCAGCAGTTTATTTAAACTAGCTTCCGGGGAGCTGTTTTTT

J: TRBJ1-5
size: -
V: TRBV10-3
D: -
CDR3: CAISEMGLSNQPQHF
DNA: TGTGCCATCAGTGAGATGGGCCTTAGCAATCAGCCCCAGCATTTT

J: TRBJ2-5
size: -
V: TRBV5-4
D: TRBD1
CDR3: CASSSAGTGRETQYF
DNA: TGTGCCAGCAGCTCCGCCGGGACAGGGCGGGAGACCCAGTACTTC

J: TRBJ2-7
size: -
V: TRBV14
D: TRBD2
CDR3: CASSQGGGYEQYF
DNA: TGTGCCAGCAGCCAAGGGGGGGGCTACGAGCAGTACTTC

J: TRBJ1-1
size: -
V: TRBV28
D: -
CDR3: CASLGGPPVEAFF
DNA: TGTGCCAGCCTAGGGGGACCTCCCGTTGAAGCTTTCTTT

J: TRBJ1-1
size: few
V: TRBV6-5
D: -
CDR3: CASSSSAGQTYTEAFF
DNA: TGTGCCAGCAGTTCGTCGGCCGGACAGACCTACACTGAAGCTTTCTTT

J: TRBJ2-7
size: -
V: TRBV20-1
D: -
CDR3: CSASPLVGGPHEQYF
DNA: TGCAGTGCTAGTCCTCTTGTCGGGGGGCCCCACGAGCAGTACTTC

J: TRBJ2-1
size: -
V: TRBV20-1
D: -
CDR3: CSASLALNNEQFF
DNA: TGCAGTGCTAGTCTGGCACTAAACAATGAGCAGTTCTTC

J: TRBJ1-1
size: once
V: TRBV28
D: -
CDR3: CASSPYLGGAEAFF
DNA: TGTGCCAGCAGTCCGTATTTGGGGGGCGCGGAAGCTTTCTTT

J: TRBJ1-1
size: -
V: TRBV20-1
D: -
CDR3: CSASKGRATEAFF
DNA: TGCAGTGCTAGTAAGGGGAGGGCGACTGAAGCTTTCTTT

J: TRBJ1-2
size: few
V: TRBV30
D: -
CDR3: CAWSRTDGNYGYTF
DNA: TGTGCCTGGAGTCGGACAGACGGGAACTATGGCTACACCTTC